Detailed here is one T cell receptor beta chain. The target antigen is unknown. Germline V gene sequence: CDR1 SGHNT, CDR2 YYREEE (reference sequence). CDR3 length: 12 residues. The V end lost 2 bases, the J end lost 4 bases, and 6 bases lay between the germline ends. Thyroid ultrasound and orbital computed tomography, with clinical symptoms and serum thyroxine and TRAb, informed diagnoses. PBMCs were obtained from about 9.9 ml fresh peripheral blood. RNA transcripts yielded amplified TCR beta CDR3 regions. TCR CDR3 regions were first amplified by RT-PCR with HTBI primers. One entry per CDR3 protein results from TCRdb running MiXCR on the multiplex PCR reads. The table has fewer than 650,000 distinct CDR3 sequences, 14% seen once. This record comes from a study of T cells in Graves' hyperthyroidism and ophthalmopathy. General study results and limits: Most clonotypes that expanded in the thyroid above 0.001 also showed up in blood. Ophthalmopathy could be told apart from stable hyperthyroidism with a 13 V-J model.

Sequences were obtained from blood. The TCR sequence derives from a woman aged 40 to 50 with Graves' hyperthyroidism. The chain recombines TRBV5-4 with TRBJ2-5; D is uncertain. The CDR3: CASSFFGETQYF. The CDR3 DNA reads as TGTGCCAGCAGCTTTTTTGGAGAGACCCAGTACTTC.